A selection of T cell receptor beta chains follows, all from one sample in a study of cytomegalovirus exposure and HLA in healthy donors. Method: immunoSEQ multiplex PCR; TCRdb's copy keeps in-frame clones and lacks some. The sample holds some 130,000 clones; roughly 89% are singletons and the top ten take approximately 1.2%. The sequenced sample consisted of PBMCs. These receptors originate from a woman in her late teens or twenties in good health and CMV-seronegative. The CDR3 runs from the conserved cysteine through the conserved F or W.

>TRBJ2-7|TRBV12-5
CASGSPPRYEQYF
>TRBJ1-1|TRBV5-4
CASSLGAGGFTEAFF
>TRBJ2-3|TRBV10-2
CASRGVGLVEADTQYF
>TRBJ2-2|TRBV9
CASSVEQGYGELFF
>TRBJ2-5|TRBV29-1
CSVEYRVQETQYF
>TRBJ2-5|TRBV29-1
CSVIPGGRGLQETQYF
>TRBJ2-7|TRBV6-5
CASSTGSGEQYF
>TRBJ2-7|TRBV7-8
CASSLVGGAYEQYF
>TRBJ1-1|TRBV5-4
CASRPNRDSHLMNTEAFF
>TRBJ2-5|TRBV5-1
CASSFQTSGQETQYF
>TRBJ1-2|TRBV6-4
CASSPSEGYGYTF
>TRBJ1-5|TRBV2
CASSLEQGNQHF